The sequence of this TCR beta chain was determined in a study of PD-L1 blockade in urothelial cancer. The overall study: Beginning in about 2014, patients received atezolizumab, given as 1,200 mg intravenously every 3 weeks. Patients' prior chemotherapy regimens numbered 0 to 3. The authors examined blood 3 weeks (second dose) and 6 weeks after treatment start.

The CDR3 is made up of 18 amino acids. V trimming: 3 bases; J trimming: 5 bases; junction bases outside the gene matches: 16. The germline gives CDR1 SGDLS, CDR2 YYNGEE. The data were produced by immunoSEQ multiplex PCR, yet TCRdb's version contains in-frame clones alone and is incomplete. Of 45,000 or so clones in the sample, roughly four fifths were seen once. The time point was: pretreatment peripheral blood. V is TRBV9 and J is TRBJ1-1, with 10 bases matching TRBD1. The source is a man in his forties or fifties with urothelial cancer. The sequencing used PBMCs, collected around atezolizumab (anti-PD-L1) treatment. The CDR3 DNA reads as TGTGCCAGCAGCGGGGACGCTAGCAGGACAGGGGGGAAAACTGAAGCTTTCTTT. Translating gives CASSGDASRTGGKTEAFF. Full variable domain (remainder filled in from reference TRBV9 and TRBJ1-1): DSGVTQTPKHLITATGQRVTLRCSPRSGDLSVYWYQQSLDQGLQFLIQYYNGEERAKGNILERFSAQQFPDLHSELNLSSLELGDSALYFCASSGDASRTGGKTEAFFGQGTRLTVV.